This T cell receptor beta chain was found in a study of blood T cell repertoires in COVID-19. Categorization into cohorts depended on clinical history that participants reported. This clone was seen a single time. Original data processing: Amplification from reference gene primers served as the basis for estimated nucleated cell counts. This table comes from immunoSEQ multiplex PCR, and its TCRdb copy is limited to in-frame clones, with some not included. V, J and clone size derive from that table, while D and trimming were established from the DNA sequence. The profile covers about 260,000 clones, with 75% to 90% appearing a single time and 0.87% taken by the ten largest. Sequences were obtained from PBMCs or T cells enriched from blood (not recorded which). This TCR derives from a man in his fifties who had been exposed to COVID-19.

As DNA, the CDR3 is TGTGCCACCAGTGTCCTCCCGCCGGACACCGGGGAGCTGTTTTTT. It encodes CATSVLPPDTGELFF. V gene TRBV24-1 combines with J gene TRBJ2-2; D ambiguous. CDR1 and CDR2 (germline): KGHDR, SFDVKD. The CDR3 has 15 amino acids. V lost 5 bases and J 3 bases, leaving 12 bases between the germline ends.